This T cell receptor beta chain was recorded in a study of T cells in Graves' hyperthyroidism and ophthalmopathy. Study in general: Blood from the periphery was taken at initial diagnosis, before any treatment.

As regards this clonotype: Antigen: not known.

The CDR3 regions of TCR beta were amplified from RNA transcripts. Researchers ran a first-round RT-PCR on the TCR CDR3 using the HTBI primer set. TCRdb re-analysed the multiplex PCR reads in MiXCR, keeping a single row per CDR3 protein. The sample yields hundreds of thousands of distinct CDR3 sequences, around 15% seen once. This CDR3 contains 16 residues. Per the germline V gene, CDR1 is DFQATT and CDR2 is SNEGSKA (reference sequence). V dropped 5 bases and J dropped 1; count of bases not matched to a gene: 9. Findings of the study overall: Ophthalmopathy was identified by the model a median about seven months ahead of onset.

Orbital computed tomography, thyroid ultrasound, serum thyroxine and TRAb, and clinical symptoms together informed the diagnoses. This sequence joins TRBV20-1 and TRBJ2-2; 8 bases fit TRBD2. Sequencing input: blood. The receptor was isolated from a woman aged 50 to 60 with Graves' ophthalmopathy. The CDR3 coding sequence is TGCAGTGCTCCTCCGGGACTAGTGGGGAACACCGGGGAGCTGTTTTTT. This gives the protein CSAPPGLVGNTGELFF.